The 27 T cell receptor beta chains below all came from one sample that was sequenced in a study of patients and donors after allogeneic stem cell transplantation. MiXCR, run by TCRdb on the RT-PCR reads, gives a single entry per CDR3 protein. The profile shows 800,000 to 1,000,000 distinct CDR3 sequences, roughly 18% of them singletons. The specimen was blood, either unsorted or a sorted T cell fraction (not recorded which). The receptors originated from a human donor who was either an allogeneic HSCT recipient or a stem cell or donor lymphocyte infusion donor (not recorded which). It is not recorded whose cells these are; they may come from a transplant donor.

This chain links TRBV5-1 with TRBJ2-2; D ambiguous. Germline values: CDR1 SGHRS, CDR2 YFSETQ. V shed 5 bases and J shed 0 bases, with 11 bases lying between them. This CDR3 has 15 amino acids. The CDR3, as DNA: TGCGCCAGCAGAGGAACAACATCGAACACCGGGGAGCTGTTTTTT. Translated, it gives CASRGTTSNTGELFF. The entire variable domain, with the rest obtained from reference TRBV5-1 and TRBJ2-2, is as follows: KAGVTQTPRYLIKTRGQQVTLSCSPISGHRSVSWYQQTPGQGLQFLFEYFSETQRNKGNFPGRFSGRQFSNSRSEMNVSTLELGDSALYLCASRGTTSNTGELFFGEGSRLTVL.

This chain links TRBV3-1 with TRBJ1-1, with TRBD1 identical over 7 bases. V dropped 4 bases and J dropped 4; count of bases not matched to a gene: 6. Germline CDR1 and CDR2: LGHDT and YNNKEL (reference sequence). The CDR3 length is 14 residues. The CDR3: CASSPMTGFTEAFF. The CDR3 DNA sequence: TGTGCCAGCAGCCCCATGACAGGGTTCACTGAAGCTTTCTTT.

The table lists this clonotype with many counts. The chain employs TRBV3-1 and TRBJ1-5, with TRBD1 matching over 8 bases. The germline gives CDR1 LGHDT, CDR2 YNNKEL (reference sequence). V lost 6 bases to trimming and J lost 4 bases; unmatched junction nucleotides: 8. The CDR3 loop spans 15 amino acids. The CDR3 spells CASSYGQGRNQPQHF. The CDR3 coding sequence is TGTGCCAGCAGTTACGGACAGGGCAGGAATCAGCCCCAGCATTTT.

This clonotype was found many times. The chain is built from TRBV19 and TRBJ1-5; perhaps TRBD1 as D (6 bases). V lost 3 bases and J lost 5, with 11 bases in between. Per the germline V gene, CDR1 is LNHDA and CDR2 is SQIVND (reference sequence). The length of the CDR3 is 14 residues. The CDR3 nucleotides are TGTGCCAGTAGTATTGAGGACAGTTATCAGCCCCAGCATTTT. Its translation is CASSIEDSYQPQHF.

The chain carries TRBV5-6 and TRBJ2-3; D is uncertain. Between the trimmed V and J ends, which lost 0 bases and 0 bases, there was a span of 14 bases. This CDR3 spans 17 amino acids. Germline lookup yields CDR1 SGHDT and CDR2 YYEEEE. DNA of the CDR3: TGTGCCAGCAGCTTGGCCGGCCGCAGTGGGAGCACAGATACGCAGTATTTT. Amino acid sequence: CASSLAGRSGSTDTQYF.

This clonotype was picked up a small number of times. CDR3 bases: TGTGCCACCAGTGATTTTGGGACAAGCTATGGCTACACCTTC. Translated: CATSDFGTSYGYTF. V and J are TRBV24-1 and TRBJ1-2, with D possibly matching TRBD1 (6 bases). The CDR3 contains 14 residues. The germline gives CDR1 KGHDR, CDR2 SFDVKD. V gave up 1 base and J gave up 4 bases, with 9 bases separating them.

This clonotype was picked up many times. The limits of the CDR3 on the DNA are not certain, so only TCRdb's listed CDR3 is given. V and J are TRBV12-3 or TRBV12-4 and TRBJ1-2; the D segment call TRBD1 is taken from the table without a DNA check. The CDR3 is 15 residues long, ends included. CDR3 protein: CASSSSGGTVYGYTF.

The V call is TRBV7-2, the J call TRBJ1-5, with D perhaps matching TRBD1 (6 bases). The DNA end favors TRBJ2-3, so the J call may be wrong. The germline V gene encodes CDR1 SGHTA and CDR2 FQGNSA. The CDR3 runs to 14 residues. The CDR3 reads CASSPGQLNQPQYF. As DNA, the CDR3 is TGTGCCAGCAGTCCTGGACAGCTCAATCAGCCCCAGTATTTT.

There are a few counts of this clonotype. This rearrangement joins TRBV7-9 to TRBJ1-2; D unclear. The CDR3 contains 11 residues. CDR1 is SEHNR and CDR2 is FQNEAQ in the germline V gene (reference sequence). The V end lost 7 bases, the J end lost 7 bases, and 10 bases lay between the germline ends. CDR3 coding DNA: TGTGCCAGCATCAGTCTGGGTGGCTACACCTTC. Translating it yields CASISLGGYTF.

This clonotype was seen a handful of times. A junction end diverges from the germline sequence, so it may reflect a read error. The DNA for the CDR3 is TGTGCTAGCAGTCAAAACCGGGACAGCTTACAGAAAGATACGCAGTATTTT. Translation: CASSQNRDSLQKDTQYF. This rearrangement joins TRBV7-7 to TRBJ2-3; 7 nucleotides line up with TRBD1. This CDR3 comprises 17 residues. Looked up from germline, CDR1 is SSHAT and CDR2 is FNYEAQ (reference sequence).

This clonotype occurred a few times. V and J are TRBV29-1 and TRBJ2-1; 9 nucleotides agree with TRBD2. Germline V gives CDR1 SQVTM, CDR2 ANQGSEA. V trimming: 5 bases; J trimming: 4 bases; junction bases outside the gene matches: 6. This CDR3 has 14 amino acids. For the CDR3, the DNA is TGCAGCGTTTCGACTAGCGGTTCGTACAATGAGCAGTTCTTC. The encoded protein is CSVSTSGSYNEQFF.

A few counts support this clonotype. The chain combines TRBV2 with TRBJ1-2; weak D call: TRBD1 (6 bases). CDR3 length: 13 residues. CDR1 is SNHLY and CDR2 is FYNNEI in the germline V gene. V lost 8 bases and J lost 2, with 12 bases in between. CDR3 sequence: CASFAGANYGYTF. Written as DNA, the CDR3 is TGTGCCAGCTTTGCAGGGGCGAACTATGGCTACACCTTC.

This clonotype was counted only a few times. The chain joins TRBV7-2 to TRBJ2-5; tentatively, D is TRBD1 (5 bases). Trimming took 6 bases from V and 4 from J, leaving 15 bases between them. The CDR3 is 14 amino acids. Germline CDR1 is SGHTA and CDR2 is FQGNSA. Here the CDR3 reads CASRMLGARETQYF. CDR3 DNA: TGTGCCAGCAGAATGCTTGGGGCTCGAGAGACCCAGTACTTC.

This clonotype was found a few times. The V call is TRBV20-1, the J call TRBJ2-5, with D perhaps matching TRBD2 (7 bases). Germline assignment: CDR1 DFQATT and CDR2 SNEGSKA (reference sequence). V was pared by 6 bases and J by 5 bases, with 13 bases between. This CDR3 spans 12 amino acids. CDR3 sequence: CSAPGGRETQYF. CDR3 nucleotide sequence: TGCAGTGCCCCGGGGGGCCGGGAGACCCAGTACTTC.

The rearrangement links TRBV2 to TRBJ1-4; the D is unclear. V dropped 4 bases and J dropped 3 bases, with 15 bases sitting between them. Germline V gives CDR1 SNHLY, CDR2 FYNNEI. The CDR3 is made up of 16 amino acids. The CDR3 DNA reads TGTGCCAGCAGTGGGGAAGGAAGAGGGCCTAATGAAAAACTGTTTTTT. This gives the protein CASSGEGRGPNEKLFF.

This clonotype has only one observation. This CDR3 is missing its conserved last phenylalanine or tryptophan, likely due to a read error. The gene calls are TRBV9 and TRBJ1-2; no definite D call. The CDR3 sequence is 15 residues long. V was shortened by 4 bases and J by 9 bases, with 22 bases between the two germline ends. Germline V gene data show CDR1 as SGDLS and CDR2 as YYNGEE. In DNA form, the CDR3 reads TGTGCCAGCAGCCCACGACCTTTGGGTGTCTTACGCTACACCGTC. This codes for CASSPRPLGVLRYTV.

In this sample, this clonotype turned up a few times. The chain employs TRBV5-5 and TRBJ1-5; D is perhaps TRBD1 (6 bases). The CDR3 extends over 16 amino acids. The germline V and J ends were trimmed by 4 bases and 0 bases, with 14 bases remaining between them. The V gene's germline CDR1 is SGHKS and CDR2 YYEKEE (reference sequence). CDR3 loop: CASSMGHPYSNQPQHF. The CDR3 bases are TGTGCCAGCAGCATGGGACACCCCTATAGCAATCAGCCCCAGCATTTT.

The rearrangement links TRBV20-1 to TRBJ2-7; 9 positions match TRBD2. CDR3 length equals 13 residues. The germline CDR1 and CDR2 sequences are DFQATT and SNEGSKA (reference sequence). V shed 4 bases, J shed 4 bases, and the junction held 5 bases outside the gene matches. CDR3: CSAIAGDTYEQYF. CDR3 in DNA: TGCAGTGCTATAGCGGGAGATACGTACGAGCAGTACTTC.

The CDR3 here is CASSLVGGTGSSDTQYF. For the CDR3, the DNA is TGTGCCAGCAGCTTAGTAGGCGGGACAGGCAGCTCAGATACGCAGTATTTT. The chain couples TRBV7-6 to TRBJ2-3, with TRBD1 matching 8 bases. The CDR3 is 17 amino acids. J was trimmed by 4 bases and V by 1 base; bases with no gene match: 10. In germline, CDR1 is SGHVS, CDR2 FNYEAQ.

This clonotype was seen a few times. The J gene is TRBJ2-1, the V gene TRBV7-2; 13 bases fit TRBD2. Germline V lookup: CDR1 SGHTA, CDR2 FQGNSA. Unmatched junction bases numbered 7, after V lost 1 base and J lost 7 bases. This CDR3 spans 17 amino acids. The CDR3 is CASSLVKLAGGWNEQFF. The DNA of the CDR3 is TGTGCCAGCAGCTTAGTGAAACTAGCGGGAGGGTGGAATGAGCAGTTCTTC.

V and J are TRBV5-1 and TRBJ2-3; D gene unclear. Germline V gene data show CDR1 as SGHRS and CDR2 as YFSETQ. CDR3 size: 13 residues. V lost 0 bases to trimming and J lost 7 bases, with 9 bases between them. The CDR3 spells CASSLGQANTQYF. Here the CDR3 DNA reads TGCGCCAGCAGCTTGGGCCAGGCAAATACGCAGTATTTT. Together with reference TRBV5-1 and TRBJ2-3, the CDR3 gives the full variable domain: KAGVTQTPRYLIKTRGQQVTLSCSPISGHRSVSWYQQTPGQGLQFLFEYFSETQRNKGNFPGRFSGRQFSNSRSEMNVSTLELGDSALYLCASSLGQANTQYFGPGTRLTVL.

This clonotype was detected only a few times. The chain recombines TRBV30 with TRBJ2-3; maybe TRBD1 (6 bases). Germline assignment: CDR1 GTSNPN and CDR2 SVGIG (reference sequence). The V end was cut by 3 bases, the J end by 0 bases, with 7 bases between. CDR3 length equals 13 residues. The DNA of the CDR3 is TGTGCCTGGAGCGGACAGAGCACAGATACGCAGTATTTT. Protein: CAWSGQSTDTQYF.

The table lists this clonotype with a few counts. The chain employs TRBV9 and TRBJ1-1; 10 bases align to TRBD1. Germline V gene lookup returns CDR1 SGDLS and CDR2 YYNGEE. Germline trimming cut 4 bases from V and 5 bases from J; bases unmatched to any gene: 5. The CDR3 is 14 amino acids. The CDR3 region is CASSPGTGETEAFF. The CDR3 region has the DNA TGTGCCAGCAGCCCCGGGACAGGGGAAACTGAAGCTTTCTTT.

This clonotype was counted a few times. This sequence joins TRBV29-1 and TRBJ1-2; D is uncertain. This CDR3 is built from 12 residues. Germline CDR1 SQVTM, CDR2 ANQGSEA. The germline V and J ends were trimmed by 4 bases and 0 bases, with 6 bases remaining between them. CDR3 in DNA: TGCAGCGTTGCGGCGGCTAACTATGGCTACACCTTC. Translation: CSVAAANYGYTF.

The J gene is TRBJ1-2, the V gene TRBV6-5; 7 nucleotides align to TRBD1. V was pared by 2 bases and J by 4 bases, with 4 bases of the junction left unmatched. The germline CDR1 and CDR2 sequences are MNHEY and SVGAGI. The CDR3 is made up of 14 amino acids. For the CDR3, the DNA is TGTGCCAGCAGTTACCAGGGGGATCTCTATGGCTACACCTTC. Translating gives CASSYQGDLYGYTF.

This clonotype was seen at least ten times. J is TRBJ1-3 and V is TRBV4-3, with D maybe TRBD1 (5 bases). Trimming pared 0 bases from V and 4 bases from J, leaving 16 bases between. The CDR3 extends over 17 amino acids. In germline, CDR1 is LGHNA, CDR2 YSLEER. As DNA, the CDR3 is TGCGCCAGCAGCCAAGATCATTCGGCAGGGTGGGGAAACACCATATATTTT. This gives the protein CASSQDHSAGWGNTIYF.

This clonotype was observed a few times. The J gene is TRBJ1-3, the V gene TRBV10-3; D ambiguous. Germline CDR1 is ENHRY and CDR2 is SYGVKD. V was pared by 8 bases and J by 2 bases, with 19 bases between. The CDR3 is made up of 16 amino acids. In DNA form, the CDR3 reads TGTGCCATCCACTCAACGACCGCCGGACCTGGAAACACCATATATTTT. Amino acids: CAIHSTTAGPGNTIYF.